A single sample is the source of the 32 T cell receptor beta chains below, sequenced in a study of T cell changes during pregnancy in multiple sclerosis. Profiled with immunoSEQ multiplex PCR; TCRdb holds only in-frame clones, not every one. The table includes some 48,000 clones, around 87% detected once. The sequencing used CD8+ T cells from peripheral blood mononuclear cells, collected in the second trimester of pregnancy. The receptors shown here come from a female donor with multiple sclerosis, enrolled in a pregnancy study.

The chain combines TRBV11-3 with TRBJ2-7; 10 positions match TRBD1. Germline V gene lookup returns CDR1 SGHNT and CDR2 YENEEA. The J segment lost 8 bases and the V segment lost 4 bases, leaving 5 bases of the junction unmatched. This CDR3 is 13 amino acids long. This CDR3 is CASSSSGQGKQYF. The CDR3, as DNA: TGTGCCAGCAGCTCTTCGGGACAGGGGAAGCAGTACTTC.

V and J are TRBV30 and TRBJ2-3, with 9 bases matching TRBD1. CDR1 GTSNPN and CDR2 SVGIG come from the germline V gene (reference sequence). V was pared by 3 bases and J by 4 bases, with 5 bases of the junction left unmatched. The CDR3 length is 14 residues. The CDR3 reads CAWSTTGGSDTQYF. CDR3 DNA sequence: TGTGCCTGGAGCACGACAGGGGGATCAGATACGCAGTATTTT.

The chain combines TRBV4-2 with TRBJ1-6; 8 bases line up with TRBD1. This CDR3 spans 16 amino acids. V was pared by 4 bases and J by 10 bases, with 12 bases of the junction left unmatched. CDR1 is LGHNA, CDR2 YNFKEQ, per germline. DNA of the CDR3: TGTGCCAGCAGCCTGACTATTGGACAGGGAGGGTCACCCCTCCACTTT. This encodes CASSLTIGQGGSPLHF.

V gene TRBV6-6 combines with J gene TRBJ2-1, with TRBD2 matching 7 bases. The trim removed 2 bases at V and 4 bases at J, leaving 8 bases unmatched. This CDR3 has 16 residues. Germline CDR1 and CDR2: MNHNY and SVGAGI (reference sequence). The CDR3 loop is CASSYGVSRGYNEQFF. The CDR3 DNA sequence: TGTGCCAGCAGTTACGGGGTCTCGCGGGGGTACAATGAGCAGTTCTTC.

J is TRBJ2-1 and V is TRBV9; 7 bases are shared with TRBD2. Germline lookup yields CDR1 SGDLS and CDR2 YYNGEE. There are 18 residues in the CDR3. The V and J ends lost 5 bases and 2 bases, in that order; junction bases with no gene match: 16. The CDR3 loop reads CASSHGEGADRPYNEQFF. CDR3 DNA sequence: TGTGCCAGCAGTCATGGGGAGGGAGCCGATAGGCCCTACAATGAGCAGTTCTTC.

The CDR3 sequence: CASSLLAGAGLIQYF. As DNA, the CDR3 is TGTGCCAGCAGCTTACTAGCGGGGGCCGGGTTAATTCAGTACTTC. The chain carries TRBV5-6 and TRBJ2-4; TRBD2 aligns across 11 bases. The germline V gene encodes CDR1 SGHDT and CDR2 YYEEEE. Losses at the gene ends were 2 bases for V and 10 bases for J; bases not matched to a gene: 8. This CDR3 has 15 residues.

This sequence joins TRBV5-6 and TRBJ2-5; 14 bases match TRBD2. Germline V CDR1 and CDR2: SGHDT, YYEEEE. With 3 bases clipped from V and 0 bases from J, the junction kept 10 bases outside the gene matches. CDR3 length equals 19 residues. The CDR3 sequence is CASSSPGLAGAMYQETQYF. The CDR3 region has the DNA TGTGCCAGCAGCTCACCGGGACTAGCGGGGGCAATGTACCAAGAGACCCAGTACTTC.

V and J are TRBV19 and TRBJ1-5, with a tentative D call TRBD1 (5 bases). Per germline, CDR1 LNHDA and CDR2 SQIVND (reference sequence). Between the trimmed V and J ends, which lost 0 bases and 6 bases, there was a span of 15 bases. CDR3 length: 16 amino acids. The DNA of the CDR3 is TGTGCCAGTAGTATAGATGGCGACAGTAAGGTTCAGCCCCAGCATTTT. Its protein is CASSIDGDSKVQPQHF.

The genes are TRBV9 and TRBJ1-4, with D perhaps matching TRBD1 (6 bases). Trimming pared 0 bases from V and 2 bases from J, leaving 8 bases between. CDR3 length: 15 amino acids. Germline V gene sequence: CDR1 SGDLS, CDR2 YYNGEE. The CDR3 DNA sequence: TGTGCCAGCAGCGTAGGTAGGGGGACTAATGAAAAACTGTTTTTT. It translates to CASSVGRGTNEKLFF.

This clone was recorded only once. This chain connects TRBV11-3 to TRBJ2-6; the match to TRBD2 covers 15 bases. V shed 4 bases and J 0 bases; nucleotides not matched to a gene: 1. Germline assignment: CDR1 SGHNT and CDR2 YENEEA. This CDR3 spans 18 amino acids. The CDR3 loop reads CASSSGLAGGSGANVLTF. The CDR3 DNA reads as TGTGCCAGCAGCTCGGGACTAGCGGGGGGCTCTGGGGCCAACGTCCTGACTTTC.

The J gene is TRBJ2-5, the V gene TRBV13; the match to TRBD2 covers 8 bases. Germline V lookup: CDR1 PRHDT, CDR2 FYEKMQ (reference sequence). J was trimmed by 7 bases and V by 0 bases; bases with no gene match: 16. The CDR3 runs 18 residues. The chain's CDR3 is CASSLGPARSGGVGTQYF. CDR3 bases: TGTGCCAGCAGCTTAGGCCCGGCACGAAGCGGGGGCGTAGGGACCCAGTACTTC.

The CDR3 region has the DNA TGTGCCAGCAGCTTTTTAGCCGGGACAGGGGCATTCGGCTACACCTTC. Its protein is CASSFLAGTGAFGYTF. V is TRBV5-6 and J is TRBJ1-2, with TRBD1 matching over 10 bases. The CDR3 sequence is 16 residues long. V lost 2 bases, J lost 8 bases, and 12 bases stayed unmatched. Germline CDR1 SGHDT, CDR2 YYEEEE.

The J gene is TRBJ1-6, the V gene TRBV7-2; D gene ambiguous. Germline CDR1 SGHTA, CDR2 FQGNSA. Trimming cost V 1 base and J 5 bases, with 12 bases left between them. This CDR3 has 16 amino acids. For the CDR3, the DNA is TGTGCCAGCAGCTTAGGTGTAGTTTATGATAATTCACCCCTCCACTTT. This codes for CASSLGVVYDNSPLHF.

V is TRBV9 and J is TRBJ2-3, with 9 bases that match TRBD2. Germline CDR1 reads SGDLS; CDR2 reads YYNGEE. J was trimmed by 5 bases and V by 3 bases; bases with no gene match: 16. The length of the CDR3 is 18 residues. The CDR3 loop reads CASSAPAGGPGLLDTQYF. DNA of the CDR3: TGTGCCAGCAGCGCCCCCGCGGGGGGGCCGGGGTTGCTAGATACGCAGTATTTT.

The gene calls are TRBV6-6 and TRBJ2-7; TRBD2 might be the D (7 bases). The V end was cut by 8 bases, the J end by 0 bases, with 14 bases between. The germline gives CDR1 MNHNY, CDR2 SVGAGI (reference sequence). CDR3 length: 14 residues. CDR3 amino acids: CASHKAGASYEQYF. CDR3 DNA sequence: TGTGCCAGCCACAAGGCGGGGGCCTCCTACGAGCAGTACTTC.

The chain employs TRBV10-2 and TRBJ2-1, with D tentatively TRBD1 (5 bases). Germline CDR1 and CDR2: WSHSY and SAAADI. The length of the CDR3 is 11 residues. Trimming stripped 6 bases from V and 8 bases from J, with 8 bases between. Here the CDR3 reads CASRTTDEQFF. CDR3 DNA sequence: TGCGCCAGCAGGACGACAGATGAGCAGTTCTTC.

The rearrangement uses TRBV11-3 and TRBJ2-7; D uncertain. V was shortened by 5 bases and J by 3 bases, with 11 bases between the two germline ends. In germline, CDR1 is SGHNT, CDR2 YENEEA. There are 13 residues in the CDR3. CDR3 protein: CASSPGDNYEQYF. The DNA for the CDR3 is TGTGCCAGCAGCCCGGGTGATAACTACGAGCAGTACTTC.

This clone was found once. The CDR3 reads CASSRTRLETQYF. The CDR3 DNA reads TGTGCCAGCAGCAGGACTCGGCTTGAGACCCAGTACTTC. The chain uses TRBV11-2 and TRBJ2-5; D might be TRBD2 (5 bases). Germline assignment: CDR1 SGHAT and CDR2 FQNNGV. Trimming took off 5 bases at V and 5 bases at J, with 12 bases between the two ends. This CDR3 comprises 13 residues.

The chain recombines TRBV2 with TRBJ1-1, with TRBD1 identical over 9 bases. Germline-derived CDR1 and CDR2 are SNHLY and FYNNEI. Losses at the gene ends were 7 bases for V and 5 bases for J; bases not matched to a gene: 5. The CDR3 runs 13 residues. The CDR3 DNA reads TGTGCCAGCACTAGGACAGGGGATACTGAAGCTTTCTTT. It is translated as CASTRTGDTEAFF.

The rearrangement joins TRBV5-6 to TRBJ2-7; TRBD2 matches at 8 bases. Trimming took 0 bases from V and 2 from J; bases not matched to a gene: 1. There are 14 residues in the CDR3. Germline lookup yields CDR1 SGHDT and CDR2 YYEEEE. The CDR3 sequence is CASSLAGGPYEQYF. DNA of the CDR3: TGTGCCAGCAGCTTGGCGGGGGGGCCCTACGAGCAGTACTTC.

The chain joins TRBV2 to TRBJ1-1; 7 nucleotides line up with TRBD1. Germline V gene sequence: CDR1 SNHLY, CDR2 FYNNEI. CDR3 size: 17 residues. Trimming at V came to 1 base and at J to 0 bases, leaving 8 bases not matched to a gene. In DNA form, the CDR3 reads TGTGCCAGCAGTGAAGTAGGGACAGATCAGATGAACACTGAAGCTTTCTTT. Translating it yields CASSEVGTDQMNTEAFF.

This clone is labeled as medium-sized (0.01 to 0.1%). DNA for the CDR3: TGTGCCAGCAGTACAGGGGGCGATGATAACATTCAGTACTTC. Translated, it gives CASSTGGDDNIQYF. V is TRBV6-1 and J is TRBJ2-4; TRBD1 agrees at 9 bases. V lost 5 bases and J lost 7; bases outside the gene matches: 6. The length of the CDR3 is 14 residues. Germline values: CDR1 MNHNS, CDR2 SASEGT.

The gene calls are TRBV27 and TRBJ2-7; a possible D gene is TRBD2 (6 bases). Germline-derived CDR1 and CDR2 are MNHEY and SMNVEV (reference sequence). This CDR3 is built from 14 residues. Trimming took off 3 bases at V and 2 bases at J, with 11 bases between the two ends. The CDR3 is CASSFWGEAYEQYF. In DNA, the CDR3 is TGTGCCAGCAGTTTTTGGGGGGAAGCCTACGAGCAGTACTTC.

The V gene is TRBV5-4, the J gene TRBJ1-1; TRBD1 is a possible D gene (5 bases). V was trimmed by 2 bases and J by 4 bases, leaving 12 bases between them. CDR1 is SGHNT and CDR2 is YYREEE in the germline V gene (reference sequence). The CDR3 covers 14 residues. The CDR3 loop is CASSFPGKGTEAFF. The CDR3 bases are TGTGCCAGCAGCTTTCCAGGGAAAGGCACTGAAGCTTTCTTT.

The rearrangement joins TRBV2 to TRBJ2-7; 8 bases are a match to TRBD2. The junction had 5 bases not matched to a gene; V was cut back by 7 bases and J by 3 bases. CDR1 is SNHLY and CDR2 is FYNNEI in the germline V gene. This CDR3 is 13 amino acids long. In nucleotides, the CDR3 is TGTGCCAGCATAGCGGGGCGCCTCTACGAGCAGTACTTC. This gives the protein CASIAGRLYEQYF.

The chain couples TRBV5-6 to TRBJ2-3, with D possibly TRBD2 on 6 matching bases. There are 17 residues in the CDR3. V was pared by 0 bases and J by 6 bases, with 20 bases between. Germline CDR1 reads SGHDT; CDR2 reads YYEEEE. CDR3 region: CASSLAGLGGSADTQYF. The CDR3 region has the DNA TGTGCCAGCAGCTTGGCGGGTTTGGGGGGTTCGGCTGATACGCAGTATTTT.

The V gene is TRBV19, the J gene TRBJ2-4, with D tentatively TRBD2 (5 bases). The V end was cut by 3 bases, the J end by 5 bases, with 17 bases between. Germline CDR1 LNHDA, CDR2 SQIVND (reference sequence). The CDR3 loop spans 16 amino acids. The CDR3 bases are TGTGCCAGTAGTATCGAGGGTTGGAGAACGGAAAACATTCAGTACTTC. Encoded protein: CASSIEGWRTENIQYF.

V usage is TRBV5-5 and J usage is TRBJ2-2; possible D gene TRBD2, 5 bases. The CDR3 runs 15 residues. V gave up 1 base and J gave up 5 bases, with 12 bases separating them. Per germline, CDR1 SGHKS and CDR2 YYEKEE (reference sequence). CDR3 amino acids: CASSLMGSWTGELFF. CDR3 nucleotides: TGTGCCAGCAGCTTGATGGGGAGTTGGACCGGGGAGCTGTTTTTT.

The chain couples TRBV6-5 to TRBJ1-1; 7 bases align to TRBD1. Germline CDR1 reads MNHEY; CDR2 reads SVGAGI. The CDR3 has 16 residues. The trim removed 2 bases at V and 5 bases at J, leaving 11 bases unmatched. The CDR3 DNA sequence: TGTGCCAGCAGTTACCTAAGCCTCGAACAGGGGACTGAAGCTTTCTTT. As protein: CASSYLSLEQGTEAFF.

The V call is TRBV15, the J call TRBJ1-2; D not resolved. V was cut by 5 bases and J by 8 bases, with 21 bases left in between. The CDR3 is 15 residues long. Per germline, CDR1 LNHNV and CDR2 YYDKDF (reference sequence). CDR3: CATSGYRDYEGGYTF. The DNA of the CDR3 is TGTGCCACCAGCGGATACCGGGATTACGAGGGCGGCTACACCTTC.

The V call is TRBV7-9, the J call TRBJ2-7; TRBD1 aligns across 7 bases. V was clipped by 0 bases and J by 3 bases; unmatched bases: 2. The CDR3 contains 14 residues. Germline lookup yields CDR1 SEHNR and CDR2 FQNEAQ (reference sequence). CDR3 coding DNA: TGTGCCAGCAGCTTAGCGGCAGGGGGCTACGAGCAGTACTTC. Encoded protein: CASSLAAGGYEQYF.

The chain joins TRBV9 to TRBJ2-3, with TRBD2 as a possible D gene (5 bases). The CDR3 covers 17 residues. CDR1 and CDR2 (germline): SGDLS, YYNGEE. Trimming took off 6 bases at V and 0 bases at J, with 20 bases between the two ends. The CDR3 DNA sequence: TGTGCCAGCACTCATGGAGTAGCGCCAGCTAGCACAGATACGCAGTATTTT. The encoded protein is CASTHGVAPASTDTQYF.